This T cell receptor (beta chain) was identified during a study of blood T cell repertoires in COVID-19 (dated by TCRdb to 2019 to 2021). For context, the study as a whole: Samples from collaborators originated in the United States, Italy and Spain and spanned both the acute and convalescent phases of COVID-19. The material from the prospective study consisted of cDNA or gDNA derived from T cells, B-cell-depleted T cells, or PBMCs. Deeply sampled blood TCRbeta repertoires from subjects exposed to, actively infected with, or recovered from COVID-19 were included in the dataset. The repertoires were released in a freely available public database meant as a resource for research on the immune response to SARS-CoV-2. Samples came from the ongoing ImmuneRACE study (first 160 participants) plus 1,254 subjects from 6 global collaborators. The sample metadata nearly always contained a de-identified subject ID, COVID-19 status, age in years and sex. Where available, HLA class I and class II types were obtained from metadata supplied by the sample provider rather than from assay-based typing. Broad study findings and their caveats: How much clinical and demographic metadata was included differed by source and by participant, and the metadata was provided uncurated.

The immunoSEQ Assay, a bias-controlled multiplex PCR, was used to amplify TCRbeta CDR3 regions from genomic DNA. The source study handled its data this way. The number of nucleated cells in each sample was estimated from the amplification of reference gene primers within the assay. Sequence reads were collapsed and filtered to measure the absolute abundance of every unique TCRbeta CDR3 rearrangement. Productive Simpson clonality was computed per sample as the square root of Simpson's diversity index over productive rearrangements. Sourced from immuneACCESS, this table was stored by TCRdb with only in-frame sequences that have V and J called. A share of the clones is absent; for the studies checked, an unresolved V gene accounts for under half, and the remainder has no known explanation. V and J calls and clone size are as listed in that table; D and trimming were resolved from the DNA. The sample profile shows 100,000 to 150,000 clones; 65% to 85% of them were found once. Together, the top ten hold about 17% of the sample.

Concerning this clone itself: Its cognate antigen has yet to be identified. No base qualities exist here, and no much larger clone lies one base off it.

At one collaborating source in Seattle, patients were enrolled during active infection and were followed longitudinally through the course of disease. The collaborating institutions used their own protocols to collect whole blood in K2EDTA tubes. For TCRbeta analysis, collaborators shipped samples in one of three forms: frozen whole blood, isolated PBMCs, or DNA extracted from either of those sample types. CDR1 and CDR2 are drawn from the germline V gene: SGHAT, FQNNGV. Inclusive of the bounding cysteine and phenylalanine, the CDR3 is 12 residues long. The only DNA kept is the CDR3, 36 bases in frame from the first base. V sheds 5 bases and J sheds 6 bases, leaving 9 bases between their ends.

The receptor was isolated from a man aged 25 to 40 with COVID-19, enrolled during active disease. The chain couples TRBV11-2 to TRBJ2-3; no D gene call is confident. The sample consisted of peripheral blood. CDR3 reads: CASSPSGDTQYF. Read as DNA, the sequence is TGTGCCAGCAGCCCCTCAGGCGATACGCAGTATTTT.